This T cell receptor (beta chain) was recovered during a study of spatial heterogeneity in lung cancer. From the 5' RACE reads, TCRdb called clonotypes with MiXCR, one entry per CDR3 protein. The sample contains about 17,000 distinct CDR3 sequences, 20% to 25% of which appear only once. As for time point: sample taken at primary tumor resection. Whole RNA, which was extracted from tumor, nontumor lung tissue or frozen PBMC, was sequenced without any cell sorting. This clonotype was observed a few times. This sample comprised PBMCs, obtained at surgery. This TCR was sampled from a female donor with early-stage non-small cell lung cancer.

This CDR3 reads CASSVGGSGGGMNTEAFF. DNA for the CDR3: TGTGCCAGCAGCGTAGGGGGGTCCGGAGGAGGTATGAACACTGAAGCTTTCTTT. The chain employs TRBV9 and TRBJ1-1, with D possibly TRBD1 on 5 matching bases. The CDR3 covers 18 residues. Germline-derived CDR1 and CDR2 are SGDLS and YYNGEE. V was pared by 0 bases and J by 0 bases, with 18 bases between.